This T cell receptor beta chain was found in a study of T cells in Graves' hyperthyroidism and ophthalmopathy. Study-wide context: The authors collected peripheral blood at initial diagnosis, before any treatment.

This clonotype appeared many times. Its antigen is as yet unknown. RNA transcripts yielded amplified TCR beta CDR3 regions. The HTBI primer set drove a first-round RT-PCR of the TCR CDR3. TCRdb fed the multiplex PCR reads into MiXCR, producing one record per CDR3 protein. Among some 340,000 distinct CDR3 sequences, about an eighth were seen once, and the ten largest hold 30% to 40%. General observations from the study: In validation, the model predicted ophthalmopathy. These predictions came a median roughly 6 months before onset.

Per the germline V gene, CDR1 is SGHDN and CDR2 is FVKESK. This CDR3 is 13 amino acids long. V lost 4 bases, J lost 7 bases, and 11 bases lay in between. Each diagnosis was grounded in clinical symptoms, serum thyroxine and TRAb, thyroid ultrasound, and orbital computed tomography. The chain has TRBV14 and TRBJ2-1, with D unclear. Sequencing input: blood. The clonotype was recovered from a woman aged 35 to 49 with Graves' ophthalmopathy. CDR3 sequence (DNA): TGTGCCAGCAGCCCGGGCCCAAGAAATGAGCAGTTCTTC. It is translated as CASSPGPRNEQFF. Combining the CDR3 with reference TRBV14 and TRBJ2-1 gives the whole variable domain EAGVTQFPSHSVIEKGQTVTLRCDPISGHDNLYWYRRVMGKEIKFLLHFVKESKQDESGMPNNRFLAERTGGTYSTLKVQPAELEDSGVYFCASSPGPRNEQFFGPGTRLTVL.